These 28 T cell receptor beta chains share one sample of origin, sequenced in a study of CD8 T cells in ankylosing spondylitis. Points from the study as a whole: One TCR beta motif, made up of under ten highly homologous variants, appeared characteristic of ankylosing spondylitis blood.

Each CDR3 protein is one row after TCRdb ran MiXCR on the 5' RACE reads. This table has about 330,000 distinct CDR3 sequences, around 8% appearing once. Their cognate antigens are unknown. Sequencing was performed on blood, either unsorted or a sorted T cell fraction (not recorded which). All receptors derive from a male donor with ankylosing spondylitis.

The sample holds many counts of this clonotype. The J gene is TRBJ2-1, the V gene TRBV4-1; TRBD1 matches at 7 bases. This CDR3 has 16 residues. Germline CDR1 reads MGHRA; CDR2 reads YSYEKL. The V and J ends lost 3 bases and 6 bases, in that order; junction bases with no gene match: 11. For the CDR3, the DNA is TGCGCCAGCAGCCAGAGGTCGGTGCAGGGGGTCAATGAGCAGTTCTTC. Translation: CASSQRSVQGVNEQFF.

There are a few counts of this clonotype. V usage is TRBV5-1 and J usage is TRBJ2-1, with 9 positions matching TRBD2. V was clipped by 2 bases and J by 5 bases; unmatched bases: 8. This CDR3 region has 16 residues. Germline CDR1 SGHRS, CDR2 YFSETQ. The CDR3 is CASSFSSGRPDNEQFF. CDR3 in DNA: TGCGCCAGCAGCTTCTCGAGCGGGAGGCCCGACAATGAGCAGTTCTTC.

The CDR3 nucleotides are TGTGCCACCAGCACAGGCGGGGCTCGGGAGACCCAGTACTTC. This codes for CATSTGGARETQYF. The chain has TRBV15 and TRBJ2-5; possible D gene TRBD2, 6 bases. The CDR3 spans 14 residues. CDR1 is LNHNV and CDR2 is YYDKDF in the germline V gene (reference sequence). Trimming removed 4 bases from V and 5 bases from J, with 14 bases in between.

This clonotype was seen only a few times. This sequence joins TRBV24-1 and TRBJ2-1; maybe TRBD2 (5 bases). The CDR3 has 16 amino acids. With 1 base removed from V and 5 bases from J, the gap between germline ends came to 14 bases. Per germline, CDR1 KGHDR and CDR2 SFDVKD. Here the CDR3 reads CATSDFGLGLHNEQFF. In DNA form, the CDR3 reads TGTGCCACCAGTGATTTTGGACTTGGGTTACACAATGAGCAGTTCTTC.

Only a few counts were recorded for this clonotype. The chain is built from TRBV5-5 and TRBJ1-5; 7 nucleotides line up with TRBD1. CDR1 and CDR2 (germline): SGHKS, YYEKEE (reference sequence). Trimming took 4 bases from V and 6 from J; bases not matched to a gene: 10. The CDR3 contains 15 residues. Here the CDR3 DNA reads TGTGCCAGCAGCACCACAGGGGTAAGCGGTCAGCCCCAGCATTTT. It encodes CASSTTGVSGQPQHF.

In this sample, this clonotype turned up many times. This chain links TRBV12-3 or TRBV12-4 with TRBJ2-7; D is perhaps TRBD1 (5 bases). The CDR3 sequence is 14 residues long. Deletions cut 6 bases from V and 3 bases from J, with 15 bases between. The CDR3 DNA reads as TGTGCCAGCAGCCCCAGGGATTCCTTCTACGAGCAGTACTTC. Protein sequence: CASSPRDSFYEQYF.

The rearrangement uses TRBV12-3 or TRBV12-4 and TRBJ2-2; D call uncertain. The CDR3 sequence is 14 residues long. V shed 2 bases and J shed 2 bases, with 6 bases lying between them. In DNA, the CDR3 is TGTGCCAGCAGTTTAAAGGGTAACACCGGGGAGCTGTTTTTT. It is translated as CASSLKGNTGELFF.

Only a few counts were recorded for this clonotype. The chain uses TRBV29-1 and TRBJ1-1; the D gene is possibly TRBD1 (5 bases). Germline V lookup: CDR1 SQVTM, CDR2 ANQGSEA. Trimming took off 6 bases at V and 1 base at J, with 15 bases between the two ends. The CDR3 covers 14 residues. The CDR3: CSVVGRAKNTEAFF. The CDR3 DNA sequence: TGCAGCGTAGTGGGCAGGGCTAAGAACACTGAAGCTTTCTTT. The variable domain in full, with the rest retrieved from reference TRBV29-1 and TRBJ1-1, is SAVISQKPSRDICQRGTSLTIQCQVDSQVTMMFWYRQQPGQSLTLIATANQGSEATYESGFVIDKFPISRPNLTFSTLTVSNMSPEDSSIYLCSVVGRAKNTEAFFGQGTRLTVV.

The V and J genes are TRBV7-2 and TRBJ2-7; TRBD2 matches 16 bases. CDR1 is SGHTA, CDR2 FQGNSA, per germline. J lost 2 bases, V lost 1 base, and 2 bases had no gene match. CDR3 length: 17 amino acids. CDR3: CASSLVGLAGGPYEQYF. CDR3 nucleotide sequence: TGTGCCAGCAGCTTAGTGGGACTAGCGGGAGGGCCCTACGAGCAGTACTTC.

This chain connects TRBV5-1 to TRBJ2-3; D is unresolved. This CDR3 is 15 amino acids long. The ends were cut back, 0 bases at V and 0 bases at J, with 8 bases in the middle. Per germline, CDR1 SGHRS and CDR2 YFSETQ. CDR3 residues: CASSLEGYSTDTQYF. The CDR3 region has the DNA TGCGCCAGCAGCTTGGAAGGGTATAGCACAGATACGCAGTATTTT.

The CDR3 loop reads CASRDWGYQETQYF. CDR3 sequence (DNA): TGTGCCAGCAGAGATTGGGGGTACCAAGAGACCCAGTACTTC. This sequence joins TRBV25-1 and TRBJ2-5; D tentatively fits TRBD1 or TRBD2 (5 bases each). CDR1 MGHDK and CDR2 SYGVNS come from the germline V gene. This CDR3 comprises 14 residues. Trimming cost V 6 bases and J 0 bases, with 11 bases left between them.

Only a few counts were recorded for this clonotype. The CDR3 nucleotides are TGCAGCGTTGTGGGTCGACAGCGGCCTGAAGCTTTCTTT. Amino acids: CSVVGRQRPEAFF. The V and J genes are TRBV29-1 and TRBJ1-1; D might be TRBD1 (5 bases). Trimming removed 4 bases at V and 6 bases at J, with 15 bases between. The CDR3 length is 13 residues. Germline CDR1 is SQVTM and CDR2 is ANQGSEA. Full variable domain (rest looked up from reference TRBV29-1 and TRBJ1-1): SAVISQKPSRDICQRGTSLTIQCQVDSQVTMMFWYRQQPGQSLTLIATANQGSEATYESGFVIDKFPISRPNLTFSTLTVSNMSPEDSSIYLCSVVGRQRPEAFFGQGTRLTVV.

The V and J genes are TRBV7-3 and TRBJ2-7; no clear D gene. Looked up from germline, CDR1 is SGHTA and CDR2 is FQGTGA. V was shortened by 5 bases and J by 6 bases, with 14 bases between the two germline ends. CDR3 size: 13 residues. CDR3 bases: TGTGCCAGCAGCCTTCAGCCTGGGCTCGAGCAGTACTTC. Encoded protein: CASSLQPGLEQYF.

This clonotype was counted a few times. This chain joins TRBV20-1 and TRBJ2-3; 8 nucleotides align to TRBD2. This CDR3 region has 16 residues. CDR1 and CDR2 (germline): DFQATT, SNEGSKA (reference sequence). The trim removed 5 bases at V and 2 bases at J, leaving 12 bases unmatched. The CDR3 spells CSALRVAGPSTDTQYF. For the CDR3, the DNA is TGCAGTGCTCTAAGGGTAGCGGGACCCTCCACAGATACGCAGTATTTT.

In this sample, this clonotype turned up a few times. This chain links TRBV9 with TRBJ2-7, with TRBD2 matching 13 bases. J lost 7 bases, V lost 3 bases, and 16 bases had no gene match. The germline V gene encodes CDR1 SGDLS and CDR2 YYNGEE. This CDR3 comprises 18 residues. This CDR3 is CASSAKSGPGLAGREQYF. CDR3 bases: TGTGCCAGCAGCGCCAAAAGCGGGCCGGGACTAGCGGGACGGGAGCAGTACTTC.

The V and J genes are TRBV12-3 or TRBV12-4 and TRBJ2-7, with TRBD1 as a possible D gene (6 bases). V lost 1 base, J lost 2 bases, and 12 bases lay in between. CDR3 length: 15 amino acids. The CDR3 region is CASSLEGHGTYEQYF. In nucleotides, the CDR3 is TGTGCCAGCAGTTTAGAGGGACACGGAACCTACGAGCAGTACTTC.

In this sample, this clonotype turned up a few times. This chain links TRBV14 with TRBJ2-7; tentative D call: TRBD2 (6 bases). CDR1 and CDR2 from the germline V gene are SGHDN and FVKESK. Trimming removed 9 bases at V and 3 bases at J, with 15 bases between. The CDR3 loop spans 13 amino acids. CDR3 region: CARMRDSGYEQYF. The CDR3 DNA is TGTGCCAGAATGCGGGATTCAGGCTACGAGCAGTACTTC.

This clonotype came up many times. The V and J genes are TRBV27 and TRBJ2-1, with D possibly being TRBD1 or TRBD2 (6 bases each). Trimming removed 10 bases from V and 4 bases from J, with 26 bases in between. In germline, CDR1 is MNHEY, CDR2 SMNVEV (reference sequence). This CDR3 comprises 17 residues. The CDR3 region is CATRLRGDYQGYNEQFF. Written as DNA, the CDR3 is TGTGCCACCCGCCTGAGGGGGGATTACCAGGGGTACAATGAGCAGTTCTTC.

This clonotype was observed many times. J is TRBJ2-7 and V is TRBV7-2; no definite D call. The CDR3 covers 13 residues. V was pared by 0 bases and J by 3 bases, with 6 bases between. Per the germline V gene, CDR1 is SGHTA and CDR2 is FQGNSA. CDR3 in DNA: TGTGCCAGCAGCTTAGCTCATCACTACGAGCAGTACTTC. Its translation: CASSLAHHYEQYF.

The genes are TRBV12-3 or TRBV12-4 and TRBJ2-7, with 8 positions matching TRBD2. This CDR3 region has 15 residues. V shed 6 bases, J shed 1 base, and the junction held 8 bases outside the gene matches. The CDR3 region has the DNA TGTGCCAGCAGCGCCCTGGTAGCGGGGTCCTACGAGCAGTACTTC. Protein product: CASSALVAGSYEQYF.

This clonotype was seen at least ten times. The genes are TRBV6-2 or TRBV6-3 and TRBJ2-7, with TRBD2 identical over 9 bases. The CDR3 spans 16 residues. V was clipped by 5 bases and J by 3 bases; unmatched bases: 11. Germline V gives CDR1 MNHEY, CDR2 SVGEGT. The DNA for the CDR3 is TGTGCCAGCAGTGCTGGGGTAGCGGGAGCCGTCTACGAGCAGTACTTC. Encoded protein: CASSAGVAGAVYEQYF.

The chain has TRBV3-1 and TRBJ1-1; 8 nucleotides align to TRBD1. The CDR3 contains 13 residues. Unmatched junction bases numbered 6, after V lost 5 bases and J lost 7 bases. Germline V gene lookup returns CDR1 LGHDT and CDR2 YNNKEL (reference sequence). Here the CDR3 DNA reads TGTGCCAGCAGCATCGACAGGGGTCTTGAAGCTTTCTTT. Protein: CASSIDRGLEAFF.

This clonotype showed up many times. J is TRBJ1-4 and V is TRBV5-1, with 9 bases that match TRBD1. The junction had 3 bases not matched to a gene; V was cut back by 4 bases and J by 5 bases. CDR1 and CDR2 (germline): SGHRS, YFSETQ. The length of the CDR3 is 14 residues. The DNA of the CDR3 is TGCGCCAGCAGCCTAGGACAGGGGAATGAAAAACTGTTTTTT. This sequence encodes CASSLGQGNEKLFF.

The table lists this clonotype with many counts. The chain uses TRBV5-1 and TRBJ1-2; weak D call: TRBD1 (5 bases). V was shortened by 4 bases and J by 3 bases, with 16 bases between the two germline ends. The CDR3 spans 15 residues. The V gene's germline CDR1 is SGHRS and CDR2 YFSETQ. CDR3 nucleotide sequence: TGCGCCAGCAGCCCTGGCCCTCGGGGGGACTATGGCTACACCTTC. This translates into CASSPGPRGDYGYTF.

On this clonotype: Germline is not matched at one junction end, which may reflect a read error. Here the CDR3 DNA reads TGTGCCTGGAGTCGCATGGGCAGCATCGGTTTC. This sequence encodes CAWSRMGSIGF. The chain couples TRBV30 to TRBJ2-7, with unresolved D. In germline, CDR1 is GTSNPN, CDR2 SVGIG (reference sequence). The CDR3 has 11 amino acids.

The CDR3 region is CSARVDRGQNEQYF. CDR3 in DNA: TGCAGTGCTAGGGTCGACAGGGGGCAGAACGAGCAGTACTTC. The V and J genes are TRBV20-1 and TRBJ2-7, with 10 bases lining up with TRBD1. This CDR3 is built from 14 residues. Per germline, CDR1 DFQATT and CDR2 SNEGSKA (reference sequence). The ends lost 3 bases at V and 5 bases at J; junction bases unmatched: 7.

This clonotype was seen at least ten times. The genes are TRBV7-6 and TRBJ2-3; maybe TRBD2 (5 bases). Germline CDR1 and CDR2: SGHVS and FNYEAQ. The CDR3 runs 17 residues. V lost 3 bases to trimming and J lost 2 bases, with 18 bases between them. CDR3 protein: CASSFGSLAPNTDTQYF. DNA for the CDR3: TGTGCCAGCAGCTTTGGGTCGCTAGCACCTAACACAGATACGCAGTATTTT.

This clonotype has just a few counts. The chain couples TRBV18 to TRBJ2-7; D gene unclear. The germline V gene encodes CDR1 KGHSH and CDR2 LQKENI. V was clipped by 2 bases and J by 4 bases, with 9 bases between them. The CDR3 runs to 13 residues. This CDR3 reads CASSPGDGYEQYF. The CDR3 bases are TGTGCCAGCTCACCAGGGGATGGGTACGAGCAGTACTTC.